This is a list of T cell receptor beta chains from one sample in a study of identical twins. TCRdb ran MiXCR on the 5' RACE reads and lists one entry per CDR3 protein. The profile covers 690,000 or so distinct CDR3 sequences, with roughly 8% appearing a single time and roughly 0.97% taken by the ten largest. These same records also appear under a second study, on yellow fever vaccine responses in identical twins.

The sequenced material came from PBMCs. Every receptor here comes from a woman younger than 30 in good health. Each CDR3 is given with its conserved first and last residue. D genes are given only for firm matches. A row's size may be missing; if present it is once, few, many or a size class.

J gene	V gene	D gene	clone size	CDR3 length	CDR3 DNA	CDR3 protein
TRBJ2-1	TRBV6-2/TRBV6-3	-	few	14	TGTGCCAGCAGTTCGGGAGCAGTCTACAATGAGCAGTTCTTC	CASSSGAVYNEQFF
TRBJ2-3	TRBV5-1	-	-	16	TGCGCCAGCAGCTTGGCCGGTTTCCCAAACACAGATACGCAGTATTTT	CASSLAGFPNTDTQYF
TRBJ2-7	TRBV10-3	-	few	11	TGTGCCATGGGGGGCTCCTACGAGCAGTACTTC	CAMGGSYEQYF
TRBJ2-5	TRBV10-3	-	-	15	TGTGCCATCAGTGAGTCCGATGAAGGGCTAGAGACCCAGTACTTC	CAISESDEGLETQYF
TRBJ1-2	TRBV5-1	-	many	12	TGCGCCAGCAGCTTGATTGAAGGTGGCTACACCTTC	CASSLIEGGYTF
TRBJ2-3	TRBV4-1	-	-	13	TGCGCCAGCAGGGACGCGAACACAGATACGCAGTATTTT	CASRDANTDTQYF
TRBJ2-7	TRBV14	-	-	15	TGTGCCAGCAGCCAAGATTGGGGGTTCTCCTACGAGCAGTACTTC	CASSQDWGFSYEQYF
TRBJ2-1	TRBV24-1	-	many	14	TGTGCCACCAGTGATTTGGTGGGGTCCAATGAGCAGTTCTTC	CATSDLVGSNEQFF
TRBJ2-4	TRBV5-6	-	few	15	TGTGCCAGCAGCATACAAGGCCTAGCCAAAAACATTCAGTACTTC	CASSIQGLAKNIQYF
TRBJ2-6	TRBV10-3	-	few	15	TGTGCCATCAGCTCACATTCCTCTGGGGCCAACGTCCTGACTTTC	CAISSHSSGANVLTF
TRBJ2-3	TRBV12-3/TRBV12-4	TRBD2	many	15	TGTGCCAGCAGCCCCAAGCGGGGGGGCACAGATACGCAGTATTTT	CASSPKRGGTDTQYF
TRBJ2-3	TRBV19	-	once	17	TGTGCCAGTAGTATAGATCTCGGCGGGATCCTGGGAGATACGCAGTATTTT	CASSIDLGGILGDTQYF
TRBJ2-7	TRBV6-1	-	-	15	TGTGCCAGCACCCAGATTGCAGGCCTTAGGGCAGAGCAGTACTTC	CASTQIAGLRAEQYF
TRBJ2-1	TRBV20-1	TRBD2	-	20	TGCAGTGCTAGATTAATAACTAGCGGGAGGTTCCGAAGCTCCTACAATGAGCAGTTCTTC	CSARLITSGRFRSSYNEQFF
TRBJ2-1	TRBV12-3/TRBV12-4	-	-	13	TGTGCCAGCAGTTTAGTACTAAACAATGAGCAGTTCTTC	CASSLVLNNEQFF
TRBJ1-1	TRBV10-3	-	few	14	TGTGCCATCGGAGAAACCCGAGCGAACACTGAAGCTTTCTTT	CAIGETRANTEAFF
TRBJ2-3	TRBV12-3/TRBV12-4	-	-	14	TGTGCCAGCAGCTGGCGCAGCAACACAGATACGCAGTATTTT	CASSWRSNTDTQYF
TRBJ2-2	TRBV7-2	TRBD1	few	16	TGTGCCAGCAGCCCGAACAGGGGATTGAACACCGGGGAGCTGTTTTTT	CASSPNRGLNTGELFF
TRBJ2-3	TRBV10-3	TRBD2	few	16	TGTGCCATCAGTGAGGGACTAGCGGGGGGGACAGATACGCAGTATTTT	CAISEGLAGGTDTQYF
TRBJ2-3	TRBV7-2	-	many	14	TGTGCCAGCAGCACTAATGGGGCTTCAGATACGCAGTATTTT	CASSTNGASDTQYF
TRBJ1-6	TRBV7-9	-	few	13	TGTGCCAGCAGCTTTACCCCTGATTCACCCCTCCACTTT	CASSFTPDSPLHF
TRBJ2-3	TRBV10-1	TRBD2	-	13	TGCGCCAGCAGTGTGACTAGCGGAGATACGCAGTATTTT	CASSVTSGDTQYF
TRBJ2-3	TRBV6-1	-	few	13	TGTGCCAGCATTCACAGGAGAACAGATACGCAGTATTTT	CASIHRRTDTQYF
TRBJ2-1	TRBV11-1	TRBD2	few	18	TGTGCCAGCAGCTCAGGACTAGCGTTCGGAACCCGCAACAATGAGCAGTTCTTC	CASSSGLAFGTRNNEQFF
TRBJ2-1	TRBV11-1	TRBD1	few	12	TGTGCCAGCAGCCCCTGGGACAGGGAGCAGTTCTTC	CASSPWDREQFF
TRBJ1-1	TRBV25-1	-	-	14	TGTGCCAGCAGTGTGGACAGTTCGAACACTGAAGCTTTCTTT	CASSVDSSNTEAFF
TRBJ2-7	TRBV28	TRBD2	-	14	TGTGCCAGCAACAGCGGGGGGCTCTCCTACGAGCAGTACTTC	CASNSGGLSYEQYF
TRBJ2-7	TRBV29-1	-	many	11	TGCAGCGGCATTTTTTCCTACGAGCAGTACTTC	CSGIFSYEQYF
TRBJ2-7	TRBV7-9	-	-	15	TGTGCCAGCAGCTTAGCGAACGGACGCAACTACGAGCAGTACTTC	CASSLANGRNYEQYF
TRBJ1-1	TRBV4-1	-	many	14	TGCGCCAGCAGCCGCGTACAGGGGAACACTGAAGCTTTCTTT	CASSRVQGNTEAFF
TRBJ2-3	TRBV7-2	TRBD2	many	15	TGTGCCAGCAGCTTATTACGGGAGCGGGGAGATACGCAGTATTTT	CASSLLRERGDTQYF
TRBJ2-5	TRBV28	TRBD2	few	17	TGTGCCAGCAGTGGTAATTGGGAGGGGAGGGTTCGGGAGACCCAGTACTTC	CASSGNWEGRVRETQYF
TRBJ1-1	TRBV24-1	-	many	14	TGTGCCACCAGTGACTCCGACCTGCGGGGTGAAGCTTTCTTT	CATSDSDLRGEAFF
TRBJ2-3	TRBV11-2	TRBD2	few	17	TGTGCCAGCAGCTTCCGTGATAGCGGGGGGTCCACAGATACGCAGTATTTT	CASSFRDSGGSTDTQYF
TRBJ2-5	TRBV6-1	TRBD1	-	14	TGTGCCAGCAGACCCAACAGGGGAAGCGAGACCCAGTACTTC	CASRPNRGSETQYF
TRBJ2-7	TRBV4-3	TRBD1	-	15	TGCGCCAGCAGCCTGCGGGACAGGGGGATCTACGAGCAGTACTTC	CASSLRDRGIYEQYF
TRBJ1-6	TRBV12-3/TRBV12-4	-	-	15	TGTGCCAGCAGTTCCCTTGGGACCGGCTTATCACCCCTCCACTTT	CASSSLGTGLSPLHF
TRBJ2-6	TRBV4-1	-	few	20	TGCGCCAGCAGCCAAGATTCCGAGGAAAGCTATCAATCTGGGGCCAACGTCCTGACTTTC	CASSQDSEESYQSGANVLTF
TRBJ2-7	TRBV15	-	few	14	TGTGCCACCAGCGACCTCGGGAGCTCCTACGAGCAGTACTTC	CATSDLGSSYEQYF
TRBJ2-5	TRBV5-1	TRBD2	many	15	TGTGCCAGCAGTTTAGCTAGCGGGGGACAAGAGACCCAGTACTTC	CASSLASGGQETQYF
TRBJ2-1	TRBV11-2	TRBD2	few	16	TGTGCCAGCAGCCCATTTACGGGAGGCACCTACAATGAGCAGTTCTTC	CASSPFTGGTYNEQFF
TRBJ1-1	TRBV5-1	-	few	14	TGCGCCAGCAGCTTGGGCGTCAGGGGCACTGAAGCTTTCTTT	CASSLGVRGTEAFF
TRBJ2-3	TRBV7-2	-	-	14	TGTGCCAGCAGCCCCTCCCCCCTCACAGATACGCAGTATTTT	CASSPSPLTDTQYF
TRBJ1-5	TRBV7-9	-	many	13	TGTGCCAGCAGCTTAGAACAGGCGGAGCCCCAGCATTTT	CASSLEQAEPQHF
TRBJ2-7	TRBV7-8	TRBD2	many	17	TGTGCCAGCAGCTTAGTTCCGGGAGGAGGCGCTAGGGGCGAGCAGTACTTC	CASSLVPGGGARGEQYF
TRBJ2-1	TRBV7-6	TRBD2	many	14	TGTGCCAGCAGTATTTCGACTAGCGCTAGTGAGCAGTTCTTC	CASSISTSASEQFF
TRBJ2-4	TRBV7-2	-	-	15	TGTGCCAGCAGAGAAAAGAACCCAAAAAAAAACATTCAGTACTTC	CASREKNPKKNIQYF
TRBJ2-5	TRBV29-1	-	few	13	TGCAGCTTCTGGGAAATCAACCAAGAGACCCAGTACTTC	CSFWEINQETQYF
TRBJ2-1	TRBV7-2	-	-	14	TGTGCCAGCACCTTTGGAGGGCCTCGAAATGAGCAGTTCTTC	CASTFGGPRNEQFF
TRBJ2-3	TRBV12-3/TRBV12-4	-	few	15	TGTGCCAGCAGTTTAGCTACTTATAGCACAGATACGCAGTATTTT	CASSLATYSTDTQYF
TRBJ2-5	TRBV18	TRBD1	many	15	TGTGCCAGCTCACCAGGGACAGGGGGCGAAGAGACCCAGTACTTC	CASSPGTGGEETQYF
TRBJ2-3	TRBV3-1	-	many	15	TGTGCCAGCAGCCAAGTACCGTCTAGCACAGATACGCAGTATTTT	CASSQVPSSTDTQYF
TRBJ1-5	TRBV12-3/TRBV12-4	TRBD1	few	14	TGTGCCAGCAGTGAGACAGGGATTCGGCAGCCCCAGCATTTT	CASSETGIRQPQHF
TRBJ2-1	TRBV5-1	TRBD2	many	17	TGCGCCAGCAGCTTTAGCGGGAGGGCCAGCTCCTACAATGAGCAGTTCTTC	CASSFSGRASSYNEQFF